This is a list of T cell receptor beta chains from one sample in a study of blood T cell repertoires in COVID-19. Generated by immunoSEQ multiplex PCR, the TCRdb table keeps only in-frame clones and is missing some. The repertoire includes roughly 200,000 clones, around 86% of them detected once, and less than 8% sits in the top ten. The specimen was PBMCs or T cells enriched from blood (not recorded which). Receptors originate from a man in his thirties or forties in a cohort exposed to, infected with or recovered from COVID-19 (not recorded which). The CDR3 runs from the conserved cysteine through the conserved F or W. The D gene is left open where the match is weak. Size tells how often a clone was seen (once, few, many) or the class of an expanded clone, and some rows leave it out.

-,TRBJ2-2,-,TRBV11-2,TGTGCCAGCAGCCGACAGACCGGGGAGCTGTTTTTT,CASSRQTGELFF
TRBD1,TRBJ1-4,-,TRBV28,TGTGCCAGCAGCCCGCCGGGACAGGGGAGAGGAGAAAAACTGTTTTTT,CASSPPGQGRGEKLFF
TRBD1,TRBJ1-6,-,TRBV27,TGTGCCAGCCAGGGGGCTGGCGTTTCACCCCTCCACTTT,CASQGAGVSPLHF
TRBD1,TRBJ2-6,-,TRBV7-9,TGTGCCAGCAGCTCGACAGGGGCCGGGGCCAACGTCCTGACTTTC,CASSSTGAGANVLTF
-,TRBJ2-7,few,TRBV11-1,TGTGCCAGCAGCTTCGGAGACTACGAGCAGTACTTC,CASSFGDYEQYF
TRBD2,TRBJ2-7,-,TRBV6-2/TRBV6-3,TGTGCCAGCAGTTACCTAGCGGGAGTGTACGAGCAGTACTTC,CASSYLAGVYEQYF
-,TRBJ1-3,-,TRBV23-1,TGCGCCAGCAGTCAACCTTTAGGGAGGAACACCATATATTTT,CASSQPLGRNTIYF
-,TRBJ1-1,once,TRBV19,TGTGCCAGTAGTATTAGCTCCCTCACTGAAGCTTTCTTT,CASSISSLTEAFF
-,TRBJ1-4,-,TRBV3-1/TRBV3-2,TGTGCCAGCAGCGAATCAGGGAGGAGGGAAAAACTGTTTTTT,CASSESGRREKLFF
TRBD1,TRBJ1-5,-,TRBV19,TGTGCCAGTACTCCGACAGGGTCATATCAGCCCCAGCATTTT,CASTPTGSYQPQHF
-,TRBJ2-2,-,TRBV7-2,TGTGCCAGCAGCTTAGGGGGGTCAGCGGGCACCGGGGAGCTGTTTTTT,CASSLGGSAGTGELFF
-,TRBJ2-2,-,TRBV10-3,TGTGCCATCAGTCATATTGAGGACACCGGGGAGCTGTTTTTT,CAISHIEDTGELFF
TRBD2,TRBJ2-1,-,TRBV7-8,TGTGCCAGCAGACCTACTAGGCTAGCGGGCAGCTCCTACAATGAGCAGTTCTTC,CASRPTRLAGSSYNEQFF
-,TRBJ2-7,-,TRBV2,TGTGCCACTATATCGGCGGGACTCCCCTACGAGCAGTACTTC,CATISAGLPYEQYF
-,TRBJ1-4,-,TRBV21-1,TGTGCCAGCAGCAAAGCGCCGCAGGGGGCGAGGGAAAAACTGTTTTTT,CASSKAPQGAREKLFF
TRBD1,TRBJ1-2,medium-sized,TRBV9,TGTGCCAGCAGCGGACAGGGGGCTCTTGATGGCTACACCTTC,CASSGQGALDGYTF
TRBD1,TRBJ1-6,-,TRBV28,TGTGCCAGCAGTATCGACAGGGTCAGGTCACCCCTCCACTTT,CASSIDRVRSPLHF
TRBD1,TRBJ1-2,-,TRBV4-2,TGTGCCAGCAGCCAAGATCGGTTCCAACAGGGGAACTATGGCTACACCTTC,CASSQDRFQQGNYGYTF
TRBD1,TRBJ1-5,-,TRBV7-4,TGTGCCAGCAGCCTCCGGGACAGGGGGCCGAGCAATCAGCCCCAGCATTTT,CASSLRDRGPSNQPQHF
TRBD2,TRBJ2-7,-,TRBV15,TGTGCCACCAACACCGACGGTTGGCGGGAGAGCTCCTACGAGCAGTACTTC,CATNTDGWRESSYEQYF
TRBD2,TRBJ2-7,-,TRBV4-2,TGTGCCAGCAGCCTTTTCAGGACTAGAGACTACGAGCAGTACTTC,CASSLFRTRDYEQYF
TRBD2,TRBJ2-7,-,TRBV6-2/TRBV6-3,TGTGCCAGCAGCTCGACTAGCTCTAGCTCCTACGAGCAGTACTTC,CASSSTSSSSYEQYF
-,TRBJ1-5,few,TRBV10-1,TGCGCCAGCAGTGAGTCGTTCGGTCAGCCCCAGCATTTT,CASSESFGQPQHF
TRBD1,TRBJ2-2,-,TRBV28,TGTGCCACCTTTGATACTCTGACCGGGACAGAGGATCCGAACACCGGGGAGCTGTTTTTT,CATFDTLTGTEDPNTGELFF
-,TRBJ2-1,once,TRBV29-1,TGCAGCGTTGAAGATAACCCCTACTACGCGCTGCACTATGAGCAGTTCTTC,CSVEDNPYYALHYEQFF
-,TRBJ1-4,-,TRBV18,TGTGCCAGCTCATCGACTACAGGGTTGAATGAAAAACTGTTTTTT,CASSSTTGLNEKLFF
-,TRBJ2-7,-,TRBV28,TGTGCCAGCAGTGTCTCCGGGGACGAGCAGTACTTC,CASSVSGDEQYF
-,TRBJ2-3,once,TRBV7-3,TGTGCCAGCAGCTTAACGGCGCGGACTAGCACAGATACGCAGTATTTT,CASSLTARTSTDTQYF
-,TRBJ1-6,-,TRBV5-1,TGCGCCAGCAGCTTGGACCGGTATAATTCACCCCTCCACTTT,CASSLDRYNSPLHF
-,TRBJ2-5,-,TRBV5-1,TGCGCCAGCAGCTTCATTGTAGGCGCGGCCCAGTACTTC,CASSFIVGAAQYF
TRBD1,TRBJ1-6,-,TRBV18,TGTGCCAGCTCACTCGGGACAGAAAATTCACCCCTCCACTTT,CASSLGTENSPLHF
-,TRBJ1-6,-,TRBV15,TGTGCCACCAGCAGACAGGGTAGGGATTCACCCCTCCACTTT,CATSRQGRDSPLHF
TRBD1,TRBJ1-6,-,TRBV28,TGTGCCAGCAGCAACGGACAGGGGGGTTCACCCCTCCACTTT,CASSNGQGGSPLHF
TRBD1,TRBJ1-4,-,TRBV28,TGTGCCAGCAGTTTAACCCAGGACAGGGGTGAAAAACTGTTTTTT,CASSLTQDRGEKLFF
-,TRBJ2-3,-,TRBV6-5,TGTGCCAGCAGTACACAGGGTGGCACAGATACGCAGTATTTT,CASSTQGGTDTQYF
TRBD2,TRBJ2-2,-,TRBV11-3,TGTGCCAGCGACTCCTATTTAAAACTAGCGGGAGTGAACACCGGGGAGCTGTTTTTT,CASDSYLKLAGVNTGELFF
-,TRBJ1-2,-,TRBV19,TGTGCCAGTAGCACCCAACTCTGGACCGGGACATTTAAGGGTGGCTACACCTTC,CASSTQLWTGTFKGGYTF